Listed below are T cell receptor beta chains from one sample, sequenced in a study of blood T cell repertoires in COVID-19. Measured with immunoSEQ multiplex PCR; TCRdb has only the in-frame clones, and not every one. Of 390,000 or so clones in the sample, just over 85% were seen once. Sequencing used peripheral blood. The receptors were gathered from a woman aged 25-40 years with active or convalescent COVID-19. The CDR3 runs from the conserved cysteine through the conserved F or W. A D gene is named only where the DNA matches it firmly. The size field is filled for only some rows; it gives once, few, many or a size class.

V gene	clone size	J gene	D gene	CDR3 DNA	CDR3 protein
TRBV18	NA	TRBJ2-3	TRBD2	TGTGCCAGCTCACCGACCTACGGGGGGGTAGCAAGAAGCACAGATACGCAGTATTTT	CASSPTYGGVARSTDTQYF
TRBV27	NA	TRBJ1-4	TRBD1	TGTGCCAGCAGTTTAGAGGGGGCTAATGAGAAACTGTTTTTT	CASSLEGANEKLFF
TRBV6-1	NA	TRBJ1-2	NA	TGTGCCAGCAGTGAAGCCGGTAACTATGGCTACACCTTC	CASSEAGNYGYTF
TRBV7-8	NA	TRBJ2-2	TRBD2	TGTGCCAGCATTCCGGGACTAGCGGGCACCGGGGAGCTGTTTTTT	CASIPGLAGTGELFF
TRBV11-3	once	TRBJ2-7	TRBD1	TGTGCCAGCAGCTTTGGACTGGGGGACAGGGGCGAGCAGTACTTC	CASSFGLGDRGEQYF
TRBV6-5	NA	TRBJ1-5	TRBD1	TGTGCCAGCAGTTCCGGGACAGGGGGTTCTCTCCAGCATTTT	CASSSGTGGSLQHF
TRBV11-2	NA	TRBJ1-5	TRBD1	TGTGCCAGCAGCACGACAGGGGTCAATCAGCCCCAGCATTTT	CASSTTGVNQPQHF
TRBV2	NA	TRBJ1-3	TRBD1	TGTGCCAGCAGAGGGACAGTCCGCTCTGGAAACACCATATATTTT	CASRGTVRSGNTIYF
TRBV19	NA	TRBJ1-3	TRBD1	TGTGCCAGTAGAGGGACAGGGCCCGCTGGAAACACCATATATTTT	CASRGTGPAGNTIYF
TRBV6-1	NA	TRBJ1-2	TRBD1	TGTGCCAGCAGTGAAATCCTGACAGGGTACTATGGCTACACCTTC	CASSEILTGYYGYTF
TRBV14	NA	TRBJ1-1	NA	TGTGCCAGCAGCCAAGTAGAAAGCCTTTCGGCTTTCTTT	CASSQVESLSAFF
TRBV4-1	few	TRBJ2-3	TRBD2	TGCGCCAGCAGCCCCCATGCTAGCGGAAGCACAGATACGCAGTATTTT	CASSPHASGSTDTQYF
TRBV5-6	NA	TRBJ2-5	TRBD2	TGTGCCAGCAGAACTCATACGGGACTAGCGGGAGAAGAGACCCAGTACTTC	CASRTHTGLAGEETQYF
TRBV19	once	TRBJ2-2	NA	TGTGCCAGTAATCACCCACTCACCGGGGAGCTGTTTTTT	CASNHPLTGELFF
TRBV11-2	NA	TRBJ2-1	TRBD2	TGTGCCAGCAGCTTAGGTCTAGCGGGACTACTAAACAATGAGCAGTTCTTC	CASSLGLAGLLNNEQFF
TRBV12-3/TRBV12-4	NA	TRBJ2-1	NA	TGTGCCAGCAGCTTCACCGGGTACAATGAGCAGTTCTTC	CASSFTGYNEQFF
TRBV5-1	NA	TRBJ2-3	TRBD2	TGCGCCAGCAGCACGACTAGCGGGGGGGCCGCAGATACGCAGTATTTT	CASSTTSGGAADTQYF
TRBV18	NA	TRBJ2-1	TRBD2	TGTGCCAGCTCACCACGGCAGGGGGGGGCTAGCGGGGCCTACAATGAGCAGTTCTTC	CASSPRQGGASGAYNEQFF
TRBV12-3/TRBV12-4	once	TRBJ2-1	NA	TGTGCCAGCAGATATAATTACAATGAGCAGTTCTTC	CASRYNYNEQFF
TRBV3-1/TRBV3-2	NA	TRBJ1-5	TRBD1	TGTGCCAGCAGCCCAAAAAGGAGCCAGGGGGGTAGGCAGCCCCAGCATTTT	CASSPKRSQGGRQPQHF
TRBV19	NA	TRBJ1-6	NA	TGTGCCAGTATCTCCCGGGGGGGCGGTTCACCCCTCCACTTT	CASISRGGGSPLHF
TRBV7-9	NA	TRBJ1-5	NA	TGTGCCAGCAGCACGTCGGGGGGCGCGAATCAGCCCCAGCATTTT	CASSTSGGANQPQHF
TRBV5-4	NA	TRBJ2-6	NA	TGTGCCAGCAGCTTGGCAGGGGCTGGGGCCAACGTCCTGACTTTC	CASSLAGAGANVLTF
TRBV2	once	TRBJ2-1	TRBD2	TGTGCCAGCAGTTCCGAGATACTAGCGGTAGCCTACAATGAGCAGTTCTTC	CASSSEILAVAYNEQFF
TRBV18	NA	TRBJ1-5	TRBD1	TGTGCCAGCTCACAAATCCAGGGGGTTGTTCAGCCCCAGCATTTT	CASSQIQGVVQPQHF
TRBV19	NA	TRBJ2-5	NA	TGTGCCAGTAGCAACCAAGAGACCCAGTACTTC	CASSNQETQYF
TRBV27	NA	TRBJ2-7	TRBD2	TGTGCCAGCAGTTTACGTGGGACTAACTACGAGCAGTACTTC	CASSLRGTNYEQYF
TRBV29-1	NA	TRBJ1-2	TRBD1	TGCAGCGTCTCTCTGGGACAGGGTGCGGGCTACACCTTC	CSVSLGQGAGYTF
TRBV2	NA	TRBJ1-5	NA	TGTGCCAGCAGTGAAGACTCAGGGGTACAGCCCCAGCATTTT	CASSEDSGVQPQHF
TRBV7-2	NA	TRBJ1-6	NA	TGTGCCAGCAGCTTAAATACAGAGAGCTCCTATAATTCACCCCTCCACTTT	CASSLNTESSYNSPLHF
TRBV20-1	NA	TRBJ1-2	NA	TGCAGTGCCCCAGGGGTCGGTGGCTACACCTTC	CSAPGVGGYTF
TRBV3-1/TRBV3-2	NA	TRBJ1-6	NA	TGTGCCAGCAGCCCCCGGGACACCTATAATTCACCCCTCCACTTT	CASSPRDTYNSPLHF
TRBV5-1	few	TRBJ2-6	NA	TGCGCCAGCAGCTTGGGCGTACCTGGGGCCAACGTCCTGACTTTC	CASSLGVPGANVLTF
TRBV10-2	NA	TRBJ1-5	NA	TGCGCCAGCAGCGACGGGTTTGGGGCAGAGTATCAGCCCCAGCATTTT	CASSDGFGAEYQPQHF
TRBV28	NA	TRBJ1-6	NA	TGTGCCAGCAGGGGAGGGAGCTTGGGCTCACCCCTCCACTTT	CASRGGSLGSPLHF
TRBV6-5	NA	TRBJ2-7	TRBD1	TGTGCCAGCAGACCTGGGACAGGCCATACCTACGAGCAGTACTTC	CASRPGTGHTYEQYF
TRBV3-1/TRBV3-2	NA	TRBJ2-1	TRBD2	TGTGCCAGCAGCCCGCTGACTAGCGGGGGGCTCAATGAGCAGTTCTTC	CASSPLTSGGLNEQFF